Following are 13 T cell receptor beta chains from one sample sequenced in a study of OX40 agonist ivuxolimab in advanced cancers. Using immunoSEQ multiplex PCR, the repertoire was profiled, and TCRdb retains in-frame clones only, with some absent. The profile shows about 77,000 clones, around 92% of them singletons. The sample was CD4+ or CD8+ T cells sorted from blood, taken in a trial of the OX40 agonist ivuxolimab. Receptors originate from an adult with an advanced solid tumor such as melanoma, head and neck, liver or kidney cancer.

The chain carries TRBV6-1 and TRBJ1-1, with D uncertain. Germline CDR1 and CDR2: MNHNS and SASEGT. The CDR3 sequence is 13 residues long. The V gene lost 5 bases and the J gene lost 11 bases, with 18 bases spanning the gap. The CDR3 sequence: CASSFVPTSEAFF. The CDR3 bases are TGTGCCAGCAGTTTCGTCCCCACCAGCGAGGCTTTCTTT.

The chain joins TRBV28 to TRBJ2-1; tentatively, D is TRBD1 (6 bases). Per germline, CDR1 MDHEN and CDR2 SYDVKM. V was shortened by 5 bases and J by 12 bases, with 14 bases between the two germline ends. The CDR3 is 12 amino acids. In nucleotides, the CDR3 is TGTGCCAGCAGTGGTCGACAGGAATGGCAGTTCTTC. Translated, it gives CASSGRQEWQFF.

This clone was seen a handful of times. The genes are TRBV19 and TRBJ1-5; the D is unclear. The CDR3 runs to 15 residues. Germline V gives CDR1 LNHDA, CDR2 SQIVND (reference sequence). Trimming removed 5 bases from V and 1 base from J, with 12 bases in between. In DNA, the CDR3 is TGTGCCAGTAGTTCCGGCGGAAGGAGCAATCAGCCCCAGCATTTT. Protein sequence: CASSSGGRSNQPQHF.

The chain employs TRBV6-1 and TRBJ1-5; D perhaps matches TRBD1 (5 bases). CDR1 and CDR2 (germline): MNHNS, SASEGT. The CDR3 spans 14 residues. V was pared by 6 bases and J by 7 bases, with 16 bases between. The CDR3: CASRGGAGKQPQHF. CDR3 DNA: TGTGCCAGCAGGGGAGGGGCCGGGAAACAGCCCCAGCATTTT.

The chain couples TRBV30 to TRBJ2-2; D remains unclear. The CDR3 consists of 11 residues. Deletions cut 0 bases from V and 6 bases from J, with 2 bases between. Germline values: CDR1 GTSNPN, CDR2 SVGIG (reference sequence). The CDR3 loop is CAWSVSGELFF. DNA of the CDR3: TGTGCCTGGAGTGTGTCCGGGGAGCTGTTTTTT.

V is TRBV7-9 and J is TRBJ1-4; D not certain. The germline V gene encodes CDR1 SEHNR and CDR2 FQNEAQ (reference sequence). V was clipped by 2 bases and J by 7 bases, with 8 bases between them. CDR3 length: 13 residues. This CDR3 reads CASSLNVGEKLFF. The DNA of the CDR3 is TGTGCCAGCAGCTTAAATGTCGGTGAAAAACTGTTTTTT. The whole variable domain, filled in from reference TRBV7-9 and TRBJ1-4, reads DTGVSQNPRHKITKRGQNVTFRCDPISEHNRLYWYRQTLGQGPEFLTYFQNEAQLEKSRLLSDRFSAERPKGSFSTLEIQRTEQGDSAMYLCASSLNVGEKLFFGSGTQLSVL.

This chain connects TRBV21-1 to TRBJ2-1; TRBD1 was called by the table and not checked on the DNA. TRBV21-1 is labeled a pseudogene. CDR3 size: 18 residues. For the CDR3, the DNA is TGTGCCAGCAGCAAAAGGGGGGACAGGGAAAAGTCCTACAATGAGCAGTTCTTC. It yields the protein CASSKRGDREKSYNEQFF.

V and J are TRBV2 and TRBJ1-1, with D unresolved. CDR1 and CDR2 (germline): SNHLY, FYNNEI. The V gene lost 8 bases and the J gene lost 6 bases, with 7 bases spanning the gap. This CDR3 contains 10 residues. CDR3 protein: CASGPAEAFF. DNA for the CDR3: TGTGCCAGCGGACCTGCTGAAGCTTTCTTT. Variable domain in full (rest from reference TRBV2 and TRBJ1-1): EPEVTQTPSHQVTQMGQEVILRCVPISNHLYFYWYRQILGQKVEFLVSFYNNEISEKSEIFDDQFSVERPDGSNFTLKIRSTKLEDSAMYFCASGPAEAFFGQGTRLTVV.

The chain links TRBV11-3 to TRBJ2-7, with D possibly being TRBD2 (5 bases). In germline, CDR1 is SGHNT, CDR2 YENEEA. Trimming cost V 6 bases and J 3 bases, with 15 bases left between them. This CDR3 is 14 amino acids long. The CDR3 DNA reads TGTGCCAGCAGTTCTGGTAGGGAGAACTACGAGCAGTACTTC. Its translation is CASSSGRENYEQYF.

V gene TRBV11-2 combines with J gene TRBJ2-4; D unresolved. The V and J ends lost 4 bases and 9 bases respectively, with 13 bases between them. This CDR3 is built from 13 residues. The germline CDR1 and CDR2 sequences are SGHAT and FQNNGV. CDR3 amino acids: CASSSGHGGIQYF. DNA of the CDR3: TGTGCCAGCAGCTCTGGGCACGGTGGCATTCAGTACTTC.

As regards this clone: Germline is not matched at one junction end, which may reflect a read error. The rearrangement links TRBV7-7 to TRBJ2-5; TRBD2 is a possible D gene (6 bases). Germline CDR1 and CDR2: SSHAT and FNYEAQ (reference sequence). The CDR3 has 15 residues. The CDR3 coding sequence is TGTGCTAGCAGCTCCCTTCTGGGGGGTTACGAGACCCAGTACTTC. This gives the protein CASSSLLGGYETQYF.

V usage is TRBV27 and J usage is TRBJ2-7, with D perhaps TRBD2 (5 bases). The germline CDR1 and CDR2 sequences are MNHEY and SMNVEV (reference sequence). Trimming took 3 bases from V and 5 from J, leaving 17 bases between them. This CDR3 spans 15 amino acids. The CDR3 bases are TGTGCCAGCAGTTTCCGGGATTCCTTAAGCAACGAGCAGTACTTC. Its translation: CASSFRDSLSNEQYF.

Here the CDR3 DNA reads TGCGCCAGCAGCCCGCCTAAAGCGTCTAGCACAGATACGCAGTATTTT. Amino acid sequence: CASSPPKASSTDTQYF. V and J are TRBV5-1 and TRBJ2-3; D gene uncertain. V dropped 4 bases and J dropped 0 bases, with 15 bases sitting between them. Germline lookup yields CDR1 SGHRS and CDR2 YFSETQ. The CDR3 contains 16 residues.